This T cell receptor (beta chain) was sequenced during a study of regulatory T cells in long-lasting Graves disease. Overall study results and limits: Whereas 1,000 or so public clonotypes were shared by new patients, persistent patients shared more, at a few thousand.

This clonotype was recorded a few times. The antigen is unknown. The V gene's germline CDR1 is SGDLS and CDR2 YYNGEE. Trimming took 4 bases from V and 3 from J; bases not matched to a gene: 7. There are 15 residues in the CDR3. Time point described: persistent/refractory GD, antithyroid drugs over 5 years with positive TRAb. PBMC RNA served as the TCR library source. TCR beta libraries were built with iRepertoire HTBI primers and Arm-PCR of CDR3 regions. Authors' processing steps: Across samples, more than 55 TRBV and about 15 TRBJ segments were found. From the multiplex PCR reads, TCRdb called clonotypes with MiXCR, one entry per CDR3 protein. The V and J calls come from TCRdb's annotation, not from the publication. The sample holds roughly 300,000 distinct CDR3 sequences, around 20% seen once.

This chain uses TRBV9 with TRBJ1-5; TRBD1 aligns across 7 bases. The sequence derives from a female donor with Graves disease. The sample in question was peripheral blood mononuclear cells (PBMCs), obtained when the disease was refractory, from a patient treated with antithyroid drugs. As DNA, the CDR3 is TGTGCCAGCAGCCCCCGGACAGGTCCCAATCAGCCCCAGCATTTT. This translates into CASSPRTGPNQPQHF. Drawing the rest from reference TRBV9 and TRBJ1-5, the complete variable domain is DSGVTQTPKHLITATGQRVTLRCSPRSGDLSVYWYQQSLDQGLQFLIQYYNGEERAKGNILERFSAQQFPDLHSELNLSSLELGDSALYFCASSPRTGPNQPQHFGDGTRLSIL.